This is a list of T cell receptor beta chains from one sample in a study of T cell repertoires in cytomegalovirus infection. MiXCR, applied by TCRdb to the reads, yields one record per CDR3 protein. The sample holds about 530,000 distinct CDR3 sequences; about 26% are singletons and the top ten take 13%. Sequenced sample: PBMCs. The source is a human donor in good health (CMV status not recorded). Some clones in this sample may be carry-over from other donors' samples. Both conserved end residues are part of each CDR3.

cdr3_aa	v_call
CASSQAWDHQNYGYTF	TRBV4-3
CASSFGANTEAFF	TRBV7-2
CASSLGALAEKLFF	TRBV28
CASSSVGGPTEAFF	TRBV7-2
CASSQDQGAGANVLTF	TRBV4-3
CSVEGLAAERSSYNEQFF	TRBV29-1
CSARPPLAGSRQFF	TRBV20-1
CASSYLIGGGGQETQYF	TRBV4-3
CASSFDRGLEF	TRBV7-6
CASSPRRYQPQHF	TRBV12-3/TRBV12-4
CASRLGVNAGELFF	TRBV7-8
CASIDLADGYTF	TRBV25-1
CASSLGQGTGEQYF	TRBV12-3/TRBV12-4
CASSRTTTNEKLFF	TRBV5-1
CASSKPEDTQYF	TRBV5-4
CASSSPRTGVRTSGIGEQFF	TRBV27
CASIPNSGAGLSEQYF	TRBV12-3/TRBV12-4
CASSRRGATDTQYF	TRBV7-3
CASSNRDGASYEQYF	TRBV7-2
CSARASYNEQFF	TRBV20-1
CASSYFLRSSGSVQETQYF	TRBV6-6
CASSQGQGISNQPQHF	TRBV7-6
CASRKPGQGTDTQYF	TRBV12-3/TRBV12-4
CASSNSLGGYTF	TRBV6-4
CASSLGGLFYEQYF	TRBV7-2
CASSLLQGYQPQHF	TRBV28
CATSRTGRLITYEQYF	TRBV15
CASSLRQGGAEAFF	TRBV6-6
CASSLLGPNTEAFF	TRBV7-3
CASSFSGTGGTEAFF	TRBV7-2
CASSIGRVGETQYF	TRBV5-1
CASIGSGAYQETQYF	TRBV6-2/TRBV6-3
CASRRDLPTEQYF	TRBV5-4
CASNDVNYNEQFF	TRBV6-1
CASGSGNYEQYF	TRBV7-8
CASSHGPGNAGELFF	TRBV4-1
CASRLAVGTNEQFF	TRBV6-2/TRBV6-3
CASSLFPSGTYEQYF	TRBV27
CASSLLDREQFF	TRBV11-2
CASRGTGGHEQYF	TRBV6-2/TRBV6-3
CASSLGWDRVNYGYTF	TRBV7-9
CASSSPGSPNTGELFF	TRBV27
CSAPHPNYGYTF	TRBV20-1
CSTIGLDRQKTFDPYGYTF	TRBV20-1
CASRVAGGRYNEQFF	TRBV7-2
CASSESGGEQYF	TRBV7-9
CASSLDLGPQHF	TRBV7-2
CASSPTTVGANQPQHF	TRBV7-9
CASSSDYGGSGETQYF	TRBV27
CASSHSAGTPGELFF	TRBV3-1
CASSVKGKLAGPYYNEQFF	TRBV7-3
CASRQTWTGVYGYTF	TRBV7-2
CASSPLGTDSSGANVLTF	TRBV18
CASSPSGRTYNSPLHF	TRBV7-8
CASSLAQGTSYNEQFF	TRBV7-6
CASTRQDNEQFF	TRBV28
CASSQDGDTTIIGGYTF	TRBV7-6
CASRLGAGNTIYF	TRBV7-2
CASSPGLAGGAYEQYF	TRBV4-1
CASSKERGSTDTQYF	TRBV7-8